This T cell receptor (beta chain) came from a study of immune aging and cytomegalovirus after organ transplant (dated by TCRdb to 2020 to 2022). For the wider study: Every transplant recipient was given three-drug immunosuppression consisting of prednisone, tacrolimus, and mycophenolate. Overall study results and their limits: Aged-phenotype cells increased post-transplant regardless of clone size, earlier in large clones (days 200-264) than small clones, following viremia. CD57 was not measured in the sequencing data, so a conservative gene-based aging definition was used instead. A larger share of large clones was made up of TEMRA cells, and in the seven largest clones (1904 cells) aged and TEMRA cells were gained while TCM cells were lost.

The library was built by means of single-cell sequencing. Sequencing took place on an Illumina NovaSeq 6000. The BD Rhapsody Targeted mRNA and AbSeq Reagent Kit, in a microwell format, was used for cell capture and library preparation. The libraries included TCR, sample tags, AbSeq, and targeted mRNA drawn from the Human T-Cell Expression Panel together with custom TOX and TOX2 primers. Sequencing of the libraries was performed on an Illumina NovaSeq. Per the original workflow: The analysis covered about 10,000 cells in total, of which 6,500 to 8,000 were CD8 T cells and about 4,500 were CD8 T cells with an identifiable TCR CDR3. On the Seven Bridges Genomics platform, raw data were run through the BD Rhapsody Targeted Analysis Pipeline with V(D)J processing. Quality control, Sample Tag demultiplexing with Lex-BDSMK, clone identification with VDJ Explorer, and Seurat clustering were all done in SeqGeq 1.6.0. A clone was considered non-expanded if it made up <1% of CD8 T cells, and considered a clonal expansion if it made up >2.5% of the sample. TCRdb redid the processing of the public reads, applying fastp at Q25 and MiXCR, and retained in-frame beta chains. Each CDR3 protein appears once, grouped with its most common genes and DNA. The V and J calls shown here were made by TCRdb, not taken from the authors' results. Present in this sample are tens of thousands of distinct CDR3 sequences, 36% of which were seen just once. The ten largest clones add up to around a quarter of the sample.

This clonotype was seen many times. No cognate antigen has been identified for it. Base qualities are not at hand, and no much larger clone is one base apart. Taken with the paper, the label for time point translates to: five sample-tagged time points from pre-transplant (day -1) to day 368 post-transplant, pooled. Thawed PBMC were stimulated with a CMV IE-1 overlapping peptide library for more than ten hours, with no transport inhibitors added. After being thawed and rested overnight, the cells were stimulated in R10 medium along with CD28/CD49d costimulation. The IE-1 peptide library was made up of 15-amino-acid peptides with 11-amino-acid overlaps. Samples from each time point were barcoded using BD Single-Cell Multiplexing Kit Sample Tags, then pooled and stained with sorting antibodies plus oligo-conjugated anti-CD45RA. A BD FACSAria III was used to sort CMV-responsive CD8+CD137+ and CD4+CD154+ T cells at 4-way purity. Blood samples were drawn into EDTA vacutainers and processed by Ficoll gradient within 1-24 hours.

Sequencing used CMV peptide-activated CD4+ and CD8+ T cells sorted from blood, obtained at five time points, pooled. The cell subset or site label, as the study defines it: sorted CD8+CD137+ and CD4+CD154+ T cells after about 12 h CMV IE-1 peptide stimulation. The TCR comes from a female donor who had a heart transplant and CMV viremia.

DNA sequence: TGTGCCAGCAGCTTAGTTTGGACTAACACAGATACGCAGTATTTT. It specifies CASSLVWTNTDTQYF. The V and J segments used are TRBV7-2 and TRBJ2-3; TRBD2 is possibly the D segment (6 matching bases). From its cysteine to its phenylalanine, the CDR3 spans 15 amino acids. The CDR3 DNA has 45 bases and is translated from base 1. Per the germline V gene, SGHTA is the CDR1 and FQGNSA is the CDR2. Cut back by 1 base and 2 bases, the V and J ends lie 10 bases apart.